This T cell receptor beta chain appears in the sequencing data of a study of CD8+ T cells in alopecia areata (dated by TCRdb to the late 2010s). Some background on the complete study: Treated patients were enrolled in an open-label pilot trial of oral tofacitinib at 5 to 10 mg twice daily for moderate-to-severe alopecia areata. Tofacitinib was administered for 6 to 18 months, and 6 months of follow-up off drug were then conducted to assess delayed response and recurrence. The SALT score, which quantifies the percentage of affected scalp surface area, was used to measure disease severity in treated patients. The study used high-throughput TCRbeta sequencing to examine T cell clonal expansion in alopecia areata, in both the C3H/HeJ mouse model and human patients. Scalp tissue and sorted CD4+ and CD8+ peripheral blood T cells from patchy and totalis/universalis alopecia areata patients and from healthy controls were covered by human TCRbeta sequencing. Biopsies were taken from tofacitinib-treated patients at baseline and again at 4 and 24 weeks into treatment, and several of those patients also had a later scalp biopsy. Scalp clonality was compared across normal scalp (n=4), patchy alopecia areata scalp (n=8), and alopecia totalis/universalis scalp (n=8). RNA was obtained with the PAXgene miRNA kit for fixed scalp, the miRNeasy kit for PBMCs, and the RNeasy kit for mouse skin. TCRbeta CDR3 regions were amplified by immunoSEQ multiplex PCR using 35 Vbeta forward and 13 Jbeta reverse primers.

Paper-wide results and their limitations: Tofacitinib significantly decreased scalp clonality and the number of expanded CD8+ clones among the top 100 scalp clones. Unlike mouse skin, which is dominated by gammadelta T cells, normal human skin has resident alphabeta T cells that are also sequenced, and this complicates analysis of the scalp TCR repertoire. Shared TCR sequences between patients were less evident than in mice, which may be partly attributable to HLA diversity in the patient population. Compared with normal scalp, lesional scalp, particularly in alopecia totalis/universalis, had higher clonality and more expanded CD8+ clones, which suggests antigenic drive. Because the treated cohort was small and included a single nonresponder, larger studies are needed to assess links between baseline CD8+ expansion and response. Many expanded lesional clones persisted in scalp and blood during tofacitinib treatment, which may partly explain relapse after stopping treatment.

The sample holds a few counts of this clone. Its antigen remains unidentified. No much larger clonotype is one base removed from it; base qualities were not supplied. The CDR3, from cysteine to phenylalanine, totals 15 residues. The DNA shown is the 45-base CDR3, in frame from base 1. The germline V gene (reference sequence) specifies GTSNPN as CDR1 and SVGIG as CDR2. V loses 4 bases at its end and J loses 5 bases; junction bases beyond the gene matches: 11. The library was made by the immunoSEQ multiplex PCR assay. RNA was extracted from all samples and reverse transcribed into cDNA as template for TCR sequencing. First-strand cDNA was synthesized with SuperScript III using a 2:1 mix of oligo-dT and random hexamers. A synthetic immune receptor repertoire was used to gauge amplification bias, and whatever bias remained was removed computationally. The published analysis was carried out like this. After raw reads were preprocessed to remove errors, the CDR3 was defined following IMGT conventions as running from the conserved cysteine to phenylalanine. Clonality was calculated as 1 minus Shannon entropy normalized by log2 of the number of productive unique TCRs. Whether each scalp clone was CD4 or CD8 was inferred by checking scalp TCRbeta sequences against the CD4 and CD8 repertoires from sorted blood. Held by TCRdb, this immuneACCESS table contains in-frame sequences only and omits some clones. Under half of the omission traces to an unresolved V gene where checked; the cause of the rest is unknown. From that table come the V and J calls and clone size; the DNA was used to work out D and trimming. The sample yields 95,000 to 100,000 clones; about 58% were counted once. The ten largest clones take up 15% to 17% of the sample.

The intended sense of this specimen's time point label: more than three weeks on oral tofacitinib. The intended sense of this specimen's treatment or condition label: oral pan-JAK inhibitor, 5-10 mg twice daily. Peripheral blood and lesional scalp punch biopsies were obtained from patients with alopecia areata. PBMCs were isolated by density centrifugation and stained for CD3, CD4 and CD8, and CD4+ and CD8+ T cells were sorted on a FACSAria. This receptor was taken from a human donor with alopecia areata. The sample in question was CD8+ T cells sorted from blood, obtained at week 4, from a patient treated with tofacitinib. The receptor chain draws on TRBV30 and TRBJ2-5; 9 bases in the junction line up with TRBD2. CDR3 loop: CAWTSGAGGIETQYF. The sequence in DNA is TGTGCCTGGACCAGCGGAGCGGGAGGTATCGAGACCCAGTACTTC.